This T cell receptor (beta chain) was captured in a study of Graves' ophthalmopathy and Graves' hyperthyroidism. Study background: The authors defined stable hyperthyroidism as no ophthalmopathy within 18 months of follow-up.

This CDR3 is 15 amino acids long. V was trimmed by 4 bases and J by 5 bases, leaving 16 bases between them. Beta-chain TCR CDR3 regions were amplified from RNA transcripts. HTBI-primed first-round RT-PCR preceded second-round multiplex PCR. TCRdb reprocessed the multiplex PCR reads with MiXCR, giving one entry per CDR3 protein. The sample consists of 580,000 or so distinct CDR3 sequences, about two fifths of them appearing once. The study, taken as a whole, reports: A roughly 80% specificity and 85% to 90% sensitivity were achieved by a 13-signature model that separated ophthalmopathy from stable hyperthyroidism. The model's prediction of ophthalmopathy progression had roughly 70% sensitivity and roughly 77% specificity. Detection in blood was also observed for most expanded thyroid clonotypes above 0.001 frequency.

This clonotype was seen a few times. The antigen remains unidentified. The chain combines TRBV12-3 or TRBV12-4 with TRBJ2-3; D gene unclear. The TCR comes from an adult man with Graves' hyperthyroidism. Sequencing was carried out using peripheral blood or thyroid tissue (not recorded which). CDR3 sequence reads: CASSSLGWAKDTQYF. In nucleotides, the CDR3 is TGTGCCAGCAGTTCGCTAGGGTGGGCGAAAGATACGCAGTATTTT.